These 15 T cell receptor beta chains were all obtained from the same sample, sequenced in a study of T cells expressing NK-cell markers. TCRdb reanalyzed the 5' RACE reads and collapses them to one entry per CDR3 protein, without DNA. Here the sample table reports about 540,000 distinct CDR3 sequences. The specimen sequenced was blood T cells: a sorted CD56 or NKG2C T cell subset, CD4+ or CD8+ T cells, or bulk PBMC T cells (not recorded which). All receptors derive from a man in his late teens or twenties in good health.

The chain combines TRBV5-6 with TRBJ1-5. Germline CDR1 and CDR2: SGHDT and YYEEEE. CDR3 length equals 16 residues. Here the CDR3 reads CASSSQKVDFNQPQHF.

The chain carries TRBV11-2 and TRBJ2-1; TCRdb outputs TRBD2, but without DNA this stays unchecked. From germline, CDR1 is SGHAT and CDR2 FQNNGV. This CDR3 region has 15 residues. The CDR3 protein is CASSFGLAGTNEQFF.

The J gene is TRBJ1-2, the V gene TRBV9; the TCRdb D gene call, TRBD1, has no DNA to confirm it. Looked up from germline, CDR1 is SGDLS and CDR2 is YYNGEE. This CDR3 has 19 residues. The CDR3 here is CASSTPERDRGPINYGYTF.

CDR3 residues: CASSYFVDGYGYTF. The rearrangement links TRBV6-2 or TRBV6-3 to TRBJ1-2. Germline CDR1 reads MNHEY; CDR2 reads SVGEGT. The CDR3 sequence is 14 residues long.

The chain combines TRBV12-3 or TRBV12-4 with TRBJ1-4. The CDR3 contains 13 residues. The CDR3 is CASSLAQLEKLFF.

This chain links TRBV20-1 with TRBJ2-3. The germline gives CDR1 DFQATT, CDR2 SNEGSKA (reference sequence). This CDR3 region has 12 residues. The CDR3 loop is CSAHIGADTQYF.

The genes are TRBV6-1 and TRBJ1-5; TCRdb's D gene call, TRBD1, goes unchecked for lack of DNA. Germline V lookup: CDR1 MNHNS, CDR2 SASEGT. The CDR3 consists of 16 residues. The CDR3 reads CASSQQGVWGNQPQHF.

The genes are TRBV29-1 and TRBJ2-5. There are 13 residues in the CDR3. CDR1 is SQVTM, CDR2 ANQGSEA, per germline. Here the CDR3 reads CSPKNLYQETQYF.

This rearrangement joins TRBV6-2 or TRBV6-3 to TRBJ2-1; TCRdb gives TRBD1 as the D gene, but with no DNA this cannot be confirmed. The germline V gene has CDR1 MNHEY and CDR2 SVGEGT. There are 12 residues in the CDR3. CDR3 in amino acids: CASRILRTAGFF.

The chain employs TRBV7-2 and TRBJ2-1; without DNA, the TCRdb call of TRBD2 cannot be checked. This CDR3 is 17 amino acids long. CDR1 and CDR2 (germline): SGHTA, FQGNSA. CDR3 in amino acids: CASSLGLQGTSGRREFF.

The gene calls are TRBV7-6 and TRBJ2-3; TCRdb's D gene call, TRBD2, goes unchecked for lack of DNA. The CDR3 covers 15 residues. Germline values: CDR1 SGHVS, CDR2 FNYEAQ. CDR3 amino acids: CASSTVTSDTDTQYF.

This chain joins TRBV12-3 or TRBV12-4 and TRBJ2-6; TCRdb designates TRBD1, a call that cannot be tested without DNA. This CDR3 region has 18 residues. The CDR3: CASSLAGTGGAGANVLTF.

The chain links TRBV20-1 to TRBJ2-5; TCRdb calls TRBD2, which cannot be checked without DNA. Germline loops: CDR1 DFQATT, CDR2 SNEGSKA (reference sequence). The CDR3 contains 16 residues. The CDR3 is CSARPRGGPLGETQYF.

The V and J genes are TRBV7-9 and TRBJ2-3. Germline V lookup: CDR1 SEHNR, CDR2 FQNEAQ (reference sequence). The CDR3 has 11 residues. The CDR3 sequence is CARGSTDTQYF. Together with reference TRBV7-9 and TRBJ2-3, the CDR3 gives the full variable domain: DTGVSQNPRHKITKRGQNVTFRCDPISEHNRLYWYRQTLGQGPEFLTYFQNEAQLEKSRLLSDRFSAERPKGSFSTLEIQRTEQGDSAMYLCARGSTDTQYFGPGTRLTVL.

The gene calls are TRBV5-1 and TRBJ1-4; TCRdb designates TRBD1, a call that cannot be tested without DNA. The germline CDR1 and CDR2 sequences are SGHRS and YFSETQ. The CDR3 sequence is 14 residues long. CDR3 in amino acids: CASSFTGDREKLFF.